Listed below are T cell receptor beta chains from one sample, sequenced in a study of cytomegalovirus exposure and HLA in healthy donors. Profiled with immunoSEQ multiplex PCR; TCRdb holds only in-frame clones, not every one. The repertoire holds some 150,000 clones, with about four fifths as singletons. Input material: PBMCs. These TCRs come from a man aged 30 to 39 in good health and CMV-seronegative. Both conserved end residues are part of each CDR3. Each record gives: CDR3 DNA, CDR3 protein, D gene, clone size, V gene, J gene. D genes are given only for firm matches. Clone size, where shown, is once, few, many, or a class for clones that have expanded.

CDR3 DNA: TGTGCCAGCAGTTGGCCCGGACAGCAAATCTATGGCTACACCTTC
CDR3 protein: CASSWPGQQIYGYTF
D gene: -
clone size: -
V gene: TRBV28
J gene: TRBJ1-2

CDR3 DNA: TGTGCCAGCACCCCATTAAGACAGAACCATGAGCAGTTCTTC
CDR3 protein: CASTPLRQNHEQFF
D gene: -
clone size: -
V gene: TRBV28
J gene: TRBJ2-1

CDR3 DNA: TGCGCCAGCAGCCCACAGGGGATTGGAAACACCATATATTTT
CDR3 protein: CASSPQGIGNTIYF
D gene: TRBD1
clone size: -
V gene: TRBV5-1
J gene: TRBJ1-3

CDR3 DNA: TGTGCCAGCAGCTTAGGAACAGGGGTTCAATATGGCTACACCTTC
CDR3 protein: CASSLGTGVQYGYTF
D gene: TRBD1
clone size: -
V gene: TRBV5-4
J gene: TRBJ1-2

CDR3 DNA: TGTGCCAGCAGACAGGGGGCGAGCTCTGGGGCCAACGTCCTGACTTTC
CDR3 protein: CASRQGASSGANVLTF
D gene: TRBD1
clone size: -
V gene: TRBV2
J gene: TRBJ2-6

CDR3 DNA: TGTGCCAGCAGTTTAAGCAGGGGCTCTGGAAACACCATATATTTT
CDR3 protein: CASSLSRGSGNTIYF
D gene: -
clone size: -
V gene: TRBV27
J gene: TRBJ1-3

CDR3 DNA: TGTGCCAGCAGTTCCACGGGCTCTGGAAACACCATATATTTT
CDR3 protein: CASSSTGSGNTIYF
D gene: -
clone size: -
V gene: TRBV6-5
J gene: TRBJ1-3

CDR3 DNA: TGTGCCAGCAGGTCGGCAGGGAAGGACACCAACGTCCTGACTTTC
CDR3 protein: CASRSAGKDTNVLTF
D gene: -
clone size: -
V gene: TRBV7-9
J gene: TRBJ2-6

CDR3 DNA: TGTGCCAGCAGCTTAGAAAGGGGGCCTAATGAAAAACTGTTTTTT
CDR3 protein: CASSLERGPNEKLFF
D gene: TRBD1
clone size: -
V gene: TRBV7-9
J gene: TRBJ1-4

CDR3 DNA: TGTGCCAGCAGCCCGAAAGGGACAGCGAAAGAGACCCAGTACTTC
CDR3 protein: CASSPKGTAKETQYF
D gene: TRBD1
clone size: -
V gene: TRBV5-8
J gene: TRBJ2-5

CDR3 DNA: TGTGCTAGTGGGCTAGCGGACCAGAGAAACAATGAGCAGTTCTTC
CDR3 protein: CASGLADQRNNEQFF
D gene: TRBD2
clone size: -
V gene: TRBV12-5
J gene: TRBJ2-1

CDR3 DNA: TGTGCCAGCAGCTTAGCGCAGGAGGGCGGGACCCAGTACTTC
CDR3 protein: CASSLAQEGGTQYF
D gene: -
clone size: -
V gene: TRBV7-8
J gene: TRBJ2-5

CDR3 DNA: TGTGCCAGCTCTATTTCCCCGGAGCCGGGACAGGGGGCTGGCGGCTACACCTTC
CDR3 protein: CASSISPEPGQGAGGYTF
D gene: TRBD1
clone size: -
V gene: TRBV27
J gene: TRBJ1-2

CDR3 DNA: TGTGCCAGCAGCTTAGGAGGCGGTAGGCCAGGGGAGCAGTACTTC
CDR3 protein: CASSLGGGRPGEQYF
D gene: -
clone size: -
V gene: TRBV7-6
J gene: TRBJ2-7

CDR3 DNA: TGTGCCAGCAGCTTGGGACAGTCGAACACCGGGGAGCTGTTTTTT
CDR3 protein: CASSLGQSNTGELFF
D gene: -
clone size: -
V gene: TRBV5-6
J gene: TRBJ2-2

CDR3 DNA: TGTGCCAGCACCTCAAAGGGGGCCCAGTACTTC
CDR3 protein: CASTSKGAQYF
D gene: -
clone size: few
V gene: TRBV7-3
J gene: TRBJ2-5

CDR3 DNA: TGTGCCAGTAAACGCGCCCAGCGCCAGAACACTGAAGCTTTCTTT
CDR3 protein: CASKRAQRQNTEAFF
D gene: -
clone size: -
V gene: TRBV19
J gene: TRBJ1-1

CDR3 DNA: TGTGCCAGCAGCCAGGGACAGGGTGGCGGCTACACCTTC
CDR3 protein: CASSQGQGGGYTF
D gene: TRBD1
clone size: -
V gene: TRBV14
J gene: TRBJ1-2

CDR3 DNA: TGTGCCAGCAGTTTGGGCCAGGGGGAGAGCTCCTACGAGCAGTACTTC
CDR3 protein: CASSLGQGESSYEQYF
D gene: TRBD1
clone size: -
V gene: TRBV28
J gene: TRBJ2-7

CDR3 DNA: TGTGCCAGCAGCTTAGCGGCGGGAAGCCAGGCCCATTTCTATAGGAATTCACCCCTCCACTTT
CDR3 protein: CASSLAAGSQAHFYRNSPLHF
D gene: -
clone size: -
V gene: TRBV7-8
J gene: TRBJ1-6

CDR3 DNA: TGTGCCAGCAGGGGCGGACAGAAGAACACCGGGGAGCTGTTTTTT
CDR3 protein: CASRGGQKNTGELFF
D gene: -
clone size: -
V gene: TRBV6-5
J gene: TRBJ2-2

CDR3 DNA: TGTGCCAGCAGTGAATACTGGGGCCCTCCCTCTGGGGCCAACGTCCTGACTTTC
CDR3 protein: CASSEYWGPPSGANVLTF
D gene: -
clone size: -
V gene: TRBV6-1
J gene: TRBJ2-6

CDR3 DNA: TGTGCCAGCAGCCCCAGGGGTAGCAATCAGCCCCAGCATTTT
CDR3 protein: CASSPRGSNQPQHF
D gene: -
clone size: few
V gene: TRBV7-9
J gene: TRBJ1-5

CDR3 DNA: TGTGCCAGTAGTTCCGGACTAGCGGGGACCCGAGAGACCCAGTACTTC
CDR3 protein: CASSSGLAGTRETQYF
D gene: TRBD2
clone size: -
V gene: TRBV19
J gene: TRBJ2-5

CDR3 DNA: TGTGCCAGCAGTTTAACCCTCCCCCCAGGGGGCACCTACGAGCAGTACTTC
CDR3 protein: CASSLTLPPGGTYEQYF
D gene: TRBD1
clone size: -
V gene: TRBV27
J gene: TRBJ2-7

CDR3 DNA: TGTGCCAGCAGCGCTATCGGGACAGGCGAAGATACGCAGTATTTT
CDR3 protein: CASSAIGTGEDTQYF
D gene: TRBD1
clone size: -
V gene: TRBV7-3
J gene: TRBJ2-3

CDR3 DNA: TGTGCCATCAGTGCCACCGGGGGGAACACTGAAGCTTTCTTT
CDR3 protein: CAISATGGNTEAFF
D gene: -
clone size: -
V gene: TRBV10-3
J gene: TRBJ1-1